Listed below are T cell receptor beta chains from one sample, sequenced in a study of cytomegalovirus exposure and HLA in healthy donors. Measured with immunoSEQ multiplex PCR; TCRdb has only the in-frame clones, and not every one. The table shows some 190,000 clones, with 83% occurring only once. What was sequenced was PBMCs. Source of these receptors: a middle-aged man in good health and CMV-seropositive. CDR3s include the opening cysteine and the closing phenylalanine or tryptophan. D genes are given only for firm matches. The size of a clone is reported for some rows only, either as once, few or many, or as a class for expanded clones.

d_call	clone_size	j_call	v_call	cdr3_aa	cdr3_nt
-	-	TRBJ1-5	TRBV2	CASSELGRGQPQHF	TGTGCCAGCAGTGAATTGGGTAGGGGTCAGCCCCAGCATTTT
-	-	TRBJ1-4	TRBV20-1	CSAHRDHGIF	TGCAGTGCGCACAGGGACCACGGGATTTTT
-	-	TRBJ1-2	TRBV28	CASRRQNYGYTF	TGTGCCAGCCGAAGACAGAACTATGGCTACACCTTC
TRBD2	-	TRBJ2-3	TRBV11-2	CASSFSGRAEDTQYF	TGTGCCAGCAGCTTTAGCGGGAGGGCCGAAGATACGCAGTATTTT
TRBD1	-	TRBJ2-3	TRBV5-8	CASSSGQADTQYF	TGTGCCAGCAGCTCGGGACAGGCAGATACGCAGTATTTT
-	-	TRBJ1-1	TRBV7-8	CASSLRGTEAFF	TGTGCCAGCAGCTTAAGGGGCACTGAAGCTTTCTTT
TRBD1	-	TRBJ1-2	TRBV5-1	CASSSQGTGINYGYTF	TGCGCCAGCAGCAGTCAGGGGACAGGGATTAACTATGGCTACACCTTC
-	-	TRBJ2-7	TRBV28	CASSLQFYEQYF	TGTGCCAGCAGTTTGCAGTTCTACGAGCAGTACTTC
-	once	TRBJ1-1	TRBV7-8	CASSLAGTVNTEAFF	TGTGCCAGCAGCTTAGCGGGCACAGTGAACACTGAAGCTTTCTTT
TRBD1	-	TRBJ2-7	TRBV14	CASSQGTGGYEQYF	TGTGCCAGCAGCCAAGGGACAGGGGGCTACGAGCAGTACTTC
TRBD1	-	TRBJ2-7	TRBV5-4	CASSSRTGNSGEQYF	TGTGCCAGCAGCTCAAGGACAGGAAATTCTGGCGAGCAGTACTTC
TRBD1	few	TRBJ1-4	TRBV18	CASSPGTGDEKLFF	TGTGCCAGCTCACCAGGGACAGGGGATGAAAAACTGTTTTTT
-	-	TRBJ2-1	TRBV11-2	CASSSDFHNEQFF	TGTGCCAGCAGCTCCGACTTTCACAATGAGCAGTTCTTC
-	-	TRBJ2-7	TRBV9	CASSVGGSAGEQYF	TGTGCCAGCAGCGTAGGAGGGAGCGCGGGCGAGCAGTACTTC
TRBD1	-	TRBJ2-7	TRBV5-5	CASSLAGVRTGDYEQYF	TGTGCCAGCAGCTTGGCCGGGGTAAGGACAGGGGATTACGAGCAGTACTTC
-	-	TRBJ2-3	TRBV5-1	CASSPRERASTDTQYF	TGCGCCAGCAGCCCGCGCGAGCGGGCCTCCACAGATACGCAGTATTTT
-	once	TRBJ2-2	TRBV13	CASSAITGELFF	TGTGCCAGCAGCGCGATTACCGGGGAGCTGTTTTTT
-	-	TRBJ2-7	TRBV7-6	CASSLAIGGYEQYF	TGTGCCAGCAGCTTAGCGATCGGGGGATACGAGCAGTACTTC
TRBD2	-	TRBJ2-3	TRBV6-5	CASRTSGSPDTQYF	TGTGCCAGCCGGACTAGCGGGAGCCCAGATACGCAGTATTTT
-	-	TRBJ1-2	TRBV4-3	CASSQDEFSYGYTF	TGCGCCAGCAGCCAAGATGAGTTTTCCTATGGCTACACCTTC
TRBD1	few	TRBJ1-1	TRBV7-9	CASSWRIQGTEAFF	TGTGCCAGCAGCTGGAGAATACAGGGGACTGAAGCTTTCTTT
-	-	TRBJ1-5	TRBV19	CASRTRGELNQPQHF	TGTGCCAGTAGAACGCGGGGCGAACTCAATCAGCCCCAGCATTTT
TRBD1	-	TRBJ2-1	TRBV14	CASSPTATGGHEQFF	TGTGCCAGCAGCCCCACGGCGACAGGGGGACATGAGCAGTTCTTC
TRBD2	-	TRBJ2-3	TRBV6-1	CASSELAGATDTQYF	TGTGCCAGCAGTGAACTAGCGGGAGCTACAGATACGCAGTATTTT
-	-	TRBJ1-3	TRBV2	CASSEQGFSGNTIYF	TGTGCCAGCAGTGAACAGGGGTTCTCTGGAAACACCATATATTTT